This T cell receptor beta chain is drawn from a study of blood T cell repertoires in COVID-19. Sequencing used immunoSEQ multiplex PCR; TCRdb keeps in-frame clones, though not all of them. The sample includes over 85,000 clones, roughly 90% seen only once; the top ten take over 15%. Looked up from germline, CDR1 is DFQATT and CDR2 is SNEGSKA (reference sequence). Trimming cost V 5 bases and J 3 bases, with 8 bases left between them. This CDR3 spans 11 amino acids. V and J are TRBV20-1 and TRBJ2-7; D remains unclear. Sequencing was performed on peripheral blood. The sequence came from a woman of 80 years or more with acute or convalescent COVID-19. The CDR3, as DNA: TGCAGTGCTTGGTTCGGCTACGAGCAGTACTTC. Its translation is CSAWFGYEQYF.